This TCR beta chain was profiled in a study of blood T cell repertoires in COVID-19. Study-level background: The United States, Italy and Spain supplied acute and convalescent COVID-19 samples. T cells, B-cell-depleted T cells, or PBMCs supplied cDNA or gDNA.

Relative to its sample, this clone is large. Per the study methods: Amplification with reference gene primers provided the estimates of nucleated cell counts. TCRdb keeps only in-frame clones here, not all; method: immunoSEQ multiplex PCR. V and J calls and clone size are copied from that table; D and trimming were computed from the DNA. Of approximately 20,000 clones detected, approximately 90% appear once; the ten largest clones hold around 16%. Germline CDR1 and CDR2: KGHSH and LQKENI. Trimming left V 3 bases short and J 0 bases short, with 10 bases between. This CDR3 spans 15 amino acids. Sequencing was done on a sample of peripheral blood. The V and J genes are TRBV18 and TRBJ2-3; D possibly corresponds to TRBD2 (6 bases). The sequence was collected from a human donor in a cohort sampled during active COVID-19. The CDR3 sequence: CASSPLSGSTDTQYF. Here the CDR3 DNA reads TGTGCCAGCTCACCGCTTAGCGGCAGCACAGATACGCAGTATTTT.